This section outlines one TCR beta chain sequence together with its context. Its matching antigen is unknown. The sample belongs to a study of blood T cells in healthy people across ages. Study-wide results and limits: Relative to aged donors, long-lived donors carried more naive CD4+ cells and displayed higher diversity.

Combining a sample-barcoded 5' primer with a J-beta primer mix, a second PCR ran for roughly 6 to 11 cycles. TCRdb used MiXCR to reprocess the 5' RACE reads, holding one entry per CDR3 protein. The table records some 1.5 million distinct CDR3 sequences, 28% of them present only once. This CDR3 spans 15 amino acids. V was cut by 5 bases and J by 1 base, with 15 bases left in between. Germline V CDR1 and CDR2: DFQATT, SNEGSKA (reference sequence). This sequence was found in a woman younger than 45 in good health. This rearrangement joins TRBV20-1 to TRBJ1-5, with TRBD1 as a possible D gene (6 bases). The sequenced material came from blood. CDR3 DNA: TGCAGTGCTGCGCCGGGGGCTCGGAGCAATCAGCCCCAGCATTTT. Protein: CSAAPGARSNQPQHF.